This entry concerns a single TCR beta chain. The source of the sample is a study of blood T cell repertoires in COVID-19. In the study overall: Specimens from acute and convalescent COVID-19 originated in the United States, Italy and Spain. PBMCs, B-cell-depleted T cells, or T cells provided the cDNA or gDNA that made up the material.

This CDR3 comprises 14 residues. Germline lookup yields CDR1 SEHNR and CDR2 FQNEAQ (reference sequence). J lost 4 bases, V lost 5 bases, and 6 bases had no gene match. Only in-frame clones appear in the TCRdb table, and some are missing; sequencing was by immunoSEQ multiplex PCR. The data contain 250,000 or so clones, roughly 90% of them singletons. The clonotype originates from a man between 40 and 49 years old who had been exposed to COVID-19. The sequenced material came from PBMCs or T cells enriched from blood (not recorded which). The chain recombines TRBV7-9 with TRBJ2-7, with 9 bases lining up with TRBD1. CDR3 residues: CASSEAGTGYEQYF. CDR3 DNA sequence: TGTGCCAGCAGCGAGGCCGGGACAGGGTACGAGCAGTACTTC.